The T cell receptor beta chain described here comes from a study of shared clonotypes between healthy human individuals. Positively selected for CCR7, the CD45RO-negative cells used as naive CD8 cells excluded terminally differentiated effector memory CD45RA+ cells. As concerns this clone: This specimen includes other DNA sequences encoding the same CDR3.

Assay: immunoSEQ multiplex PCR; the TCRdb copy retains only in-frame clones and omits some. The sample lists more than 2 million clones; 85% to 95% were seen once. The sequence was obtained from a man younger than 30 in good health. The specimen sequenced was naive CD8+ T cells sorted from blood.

The CDR3: CAWSPSGEKLFF. CDR3 sequence (DNA): TGTGCCTGGAGCCCCAGCGGGGAAAAACTGTTTTTT. The chain joins TRBV30 to TRBJ1-4, with D hard to call. CDR1 and CDR2 (germline): GTSNPN, SVGIG (reference sequence). This CDR3 region has 12 residues. The V gene lost 3 bases and the J gene lost 8 bases, with 10 bases spanning the gap.